A single T cell receptor (beta chain) is shown here with its context. Its antigen is still unknown. This sample is part of a study of a mutant IDH1 vaccine in newly diagnosed glioma. With V trimmed by 3 bases and J by 6 bases, 6 bases remained unmatched. This CDR3 has 16 residues. In germline, CDR1 is SNHLY, CDR2 FYNNEI. Specified time point: week 35, safety follow-up. In every dose of vaccine, 300 ug of mutant IDH1 20-mer peptide was given alongside topical imiquimod. The protocol was immunoSEQ multiplex PCR, while the TCRdb copy is restricted to in-frame clones and leaves out a portion. The sample has tens of thousands of clones; 70% to 90% are singletons.

This clonotype was obtained from a man aged 25-40 years with glioma. This sequence joins TRBV2 and TRBJ1-5; 12 positions match TRBD1. This sample comprised PBMCs, obtained from a glioma patient whose treatment included an IDH1 peptide vaccine. Written as DNA, the CDR3 is TGTGCCAGCAGTGAGGAGCGGGACAGGGGGCTTCAGCCCCAGCATTTT. It encodes CASSEERDRGLQPQHF. Filled out from reference TRBV2 and TRBJ1-5, the complete variable domain reads EPEVTQTPSHQVTQMGQEVILRCVPISNHLYFYWYRQILGQKVEFLVSFYNNEISEKSEIFDDQFSVERPDGSNFTLKIRSTKLEDSAMYFCASSEERDRGLQPQHFGDGTRLSIL.